This is a list of T cell receptor beta chains from one sample in a study of blood T cell repertoires in COVID-19. Here immunoSEQ multiplex PCR was the method, and the copy in TCRdb shows in-frame clones only, minus some. The sample holds 450,000 or so clones, around 90% seen once. The sequencing input was PBMCs or T cells enriched from blood (not recorded which). Every receptor here comes from a man between 18 and 29 years old who had recovered from COVID-19. Each CDR3 is given without its conserved first and last residue.

v_call cdr3_aa
TRBV7-3 ASSPQGGGYGYT
TRBV6-5 ASGTANTEAF
TRBV19 ASSAITGMPNEKLF
TRBV3-1/TRBV3-2 ASSQVTPGTGELF
TRBV6-6 ASTPGTSSHEQF
TRBV6-5 ASRTVNSPLH
TRBV27 ASSLLGPEYGYT
TRBV7-9 ASSPGGEETQY
TRBV30 ACRTGVYEKLF
TRBV5-5 ASSLRQGYDSPLH
TRBV9 ASSEGTSGEETQY
TRBV9 ASSPRSGSYNEQF
TRBV3-1/TRBV3-2 ASSQDQGGGAGFYGYT
TRBV4-2 ASSPRGHEAF
TRBV4-1 ASSFLSGRALQAAGANVLT
TRBV12-3/TRBV12-4 ASSLAGVEEQF
TRBV4-1 ASSRWTSGSTDTQY
TRBV27 ASRGDTLYGYT
TRBV5-1 ASSLEGGLQETQY
TRBV10-1 ASSESQGSGNTIY
TRBV6-6 ASSSTPQGRKTEAF
TRBV5-1 ASRPDQGASYEQY
TRBV5-5 ASSLRDRDHEQY
TRBV19 ASSLRQGGGYT
TRBV15 ATSRENYHEQY
TRBV3-1/TRBV3-2 ASSARTGKVDQPQH
TRBV7-9 ASTSKPKGQGTEETQY
TRBV9 ASSSPLAGGGTGELF
TRBV27 ASRRGQGMTYGYT
TRBV11-3 ASSPHLGSGYT
TRBV10-1 ASSESLAGGRDEQF
TRBV7-9 ASSLDPPALH
TRBV29-1 SVEGEHTEAF
TRBV2 ASSAKAGGIYEQY
TRBV14 ASSRPGLAYEQY
TRBV7-9 ASSSQAGLTEAF
TRBV6-5 ASSYSAGNTIY
TRBV19 ASQSAQGISYNEQF
TRBV20-1 SAGQLYGYT
TRBV5-1 ASSLYGSWAEAF
TRBV5-4 ASSLWTGGMDTQY
TRBV7-3 ASSQQENTEAF
TRBV3-1/TRBV3-2 ASRDTRDFRDYEQY
TRBV11-1 ASRAAVGRADTQY
TRBV11-2 ASSGTGGKWNEQF
TRBV5-1 ASSWGLDRVYGYT
TRBV15 ATSRVFEAGRSNQPQH
TRBV9 ASSVAQGWSDTQY
TRBV3-1/TRBV3-2 ASSQDYSGRTEAF
TRBV5-1 ASSGTTGSGELF
TRBV2 ASSGQGTDTQY
TRBV30 AWTPGATNEKLF
TRBV5-5 ASSLGATAVNSPLH
TRBV18 ASSPPGSTLVINEQF